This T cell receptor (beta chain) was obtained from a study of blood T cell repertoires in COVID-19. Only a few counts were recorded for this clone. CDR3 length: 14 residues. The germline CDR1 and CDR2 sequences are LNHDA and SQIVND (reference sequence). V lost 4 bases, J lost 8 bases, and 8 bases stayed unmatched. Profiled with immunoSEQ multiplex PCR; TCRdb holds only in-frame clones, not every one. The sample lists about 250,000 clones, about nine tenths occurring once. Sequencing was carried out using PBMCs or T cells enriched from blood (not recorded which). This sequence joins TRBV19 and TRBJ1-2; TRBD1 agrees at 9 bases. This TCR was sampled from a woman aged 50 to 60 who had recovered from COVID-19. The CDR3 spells CASSKGTGSAGYTF. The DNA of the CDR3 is TGTGCCAGTAGTAAAGGGACAGGGTCGGCCGGCTACACCTTC.